What follows is one T cell receptor beta chain and its context. Its target is not known. This sample stems from a study of cytomegalovirus exposure and HLA in healthy donors. The wider study: Unique TCR beta sequences numbering about 100 million came from about 179 million T cells in an earlier analysis.

Both 60 Vbeta primers and 13 Jbeta primers went into the PCR. Sequencing used immunoSEQ multiplex PCR; TCRdb keeps in-frame clones, though not all of them. The sample consists of over 200,000 clones, more than 60% of them appearing once. Points from the study as a whole: Likely technical artifact: a cluster of highly shared sequence variants. HLA alleles were associated with 16,000 or so TCR beta sequences in a later analysis at 0.05 false discovery rate. In vitro assays verified that a few CMV-associated chains recognized CMV antigens specifically.

Trimming cost V 4 bases and J 3 bases, with 13 bases left between them. Germline assignment: CDR1 SGHNT and CDR2 YYREEE (reference sequence). There are 14 residues in the CDR3. This rearrangement joins TRBV5-4 to TRBJ1-1; D possibly corresponds to TRBD1 (5 bases). Sequencing was done on a sample of PBMCs. The origin of this receptor is a woman aged 60-70 years in good health and CMV-seropositive. The CDR3 loop is CASSLQEGYTEAFF. As DNA, the CDR3 is TGTGCCAGCAGCCTCCAGGAGGGGTACACTGAAGCTTTCTTT.